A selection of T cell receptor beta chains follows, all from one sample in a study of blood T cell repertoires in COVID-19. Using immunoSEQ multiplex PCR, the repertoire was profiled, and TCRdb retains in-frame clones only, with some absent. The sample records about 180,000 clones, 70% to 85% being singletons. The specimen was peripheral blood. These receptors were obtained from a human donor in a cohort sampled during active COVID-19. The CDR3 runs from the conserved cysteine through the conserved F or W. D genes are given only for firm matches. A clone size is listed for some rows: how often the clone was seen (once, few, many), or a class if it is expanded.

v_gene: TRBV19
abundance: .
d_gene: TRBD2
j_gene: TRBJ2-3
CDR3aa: CASSIAASGADTQYF
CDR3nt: TGTGCCAGTAGTATAGCGGCTAGCGGGGCCGATACGCAGTATTTT

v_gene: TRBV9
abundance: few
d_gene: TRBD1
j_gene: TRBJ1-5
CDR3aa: CASSVNPGQGDWDNQPQHF
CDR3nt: TGTGCCAGCAGCGTAAATCCGGGACAGGGGGATTGGGACAATCAGCCCCAGCATTTT

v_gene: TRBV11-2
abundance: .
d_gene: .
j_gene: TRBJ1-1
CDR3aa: CASSEGAEAFF
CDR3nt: TGTGCCAGCAGCGAGGGAGCTGAAGCTTTCTTT

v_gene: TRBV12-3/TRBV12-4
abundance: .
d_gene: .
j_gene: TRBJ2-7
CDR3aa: CASSFGRSYEQYF
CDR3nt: TGTGCCAGCAGTTTCGGCAGGTCCTACGAGCAGTACTTC

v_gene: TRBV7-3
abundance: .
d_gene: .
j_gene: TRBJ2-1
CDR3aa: CASSSIGVSYNEQFF
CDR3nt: TGTGCCAGCAGCTCAATAGGGGTTTCCTACAATGAGCAGTTCTTC

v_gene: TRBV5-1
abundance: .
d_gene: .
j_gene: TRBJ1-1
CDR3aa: CASSPLGAGNTEAFF
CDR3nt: TGCGCCAGCAGCCCTTTGGGGGCCGGGAACACTGAAGCTTTCTTT

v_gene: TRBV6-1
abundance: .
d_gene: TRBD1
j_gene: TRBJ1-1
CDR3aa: CASSEPGQGTEAFF
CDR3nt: TGTGCCAGCAGTGAACCGGGACAGGGGACTGAAGCTTTCTTT

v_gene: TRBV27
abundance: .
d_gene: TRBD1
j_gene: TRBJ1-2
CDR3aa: CASRTPGQGSGYTF
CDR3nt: TGTGCCAGCAGGACGCCGGGACAGGGGAGTGGCTACACCTTC

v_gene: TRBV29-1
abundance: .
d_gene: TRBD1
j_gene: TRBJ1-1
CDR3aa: CSATQGANTEAFF
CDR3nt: TGCAGCGCCACACAGGGGGCGAACACTGAAGCTTTCTTT

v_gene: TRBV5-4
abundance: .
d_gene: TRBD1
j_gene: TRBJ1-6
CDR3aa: CASSLGTGASPLHF
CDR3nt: TGTGCCAGCAGCTTGGGGACAGGGGCTTCACCCCTCCACTTT

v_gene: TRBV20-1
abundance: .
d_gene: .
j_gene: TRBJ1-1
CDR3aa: CSASSVEVGGSVFGTEAFF
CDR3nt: TGCAGTGCTAGTTCCGTCGAGGTTGGAGGGTCGGTTTTTGGCACTGAAGCTTTCTTT

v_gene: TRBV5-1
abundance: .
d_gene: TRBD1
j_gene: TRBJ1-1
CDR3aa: CASSHRGTLGGNTEAFF
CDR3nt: TGCGCCAGCAGCCACAGGGGTACTTTAGGCGGGAACACTGAAGCTTTCTTT

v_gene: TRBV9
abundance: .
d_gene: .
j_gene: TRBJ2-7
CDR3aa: CASSSGGGSYEQYF
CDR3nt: TGTGCCAGCAGCTCAGGAGGGGGCAGCTACGAGCAGTACTTC

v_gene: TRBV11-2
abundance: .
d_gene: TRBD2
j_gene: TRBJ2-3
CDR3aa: CASSLVSSGGIDTQYF
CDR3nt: TGTGCCAGCAGCTTAGTGTCTAGCGGGGGGATAGATACGCAGTATTTT

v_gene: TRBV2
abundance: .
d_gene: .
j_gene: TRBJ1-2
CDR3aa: CASSRQGQNYGYTF
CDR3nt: TGTGCCAGCAGTCGCCAAGGACAGAACTATGGCTACACCTTC

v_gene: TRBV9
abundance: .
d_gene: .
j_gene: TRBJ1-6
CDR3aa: CASSVQGSYNSPLHF
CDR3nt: TGTGCCAGCAGCGTACAGGGTTCCTATAATTCACCCCTCCACTTT

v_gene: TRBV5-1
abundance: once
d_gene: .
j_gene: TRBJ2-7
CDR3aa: CASSLAKLPAKYF
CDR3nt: TGCGCCAGCAGCTTGGCCAAGTTACCCGCGAAGTACTTC

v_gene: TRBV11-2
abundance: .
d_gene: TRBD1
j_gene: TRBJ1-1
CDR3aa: CASTQGQGYTEAFF
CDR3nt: TGTGCCAGCACCCAAGGACAGGGCTACACTGAAGCTTTCTTT

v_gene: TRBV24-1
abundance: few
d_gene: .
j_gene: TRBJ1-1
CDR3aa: CATSDWGLTEAFF
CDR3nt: TGTGCCACCAGTGATTGGGGGCTCACTGAAGCTTTCTTT

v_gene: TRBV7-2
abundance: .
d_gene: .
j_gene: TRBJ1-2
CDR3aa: CASSLGVVDYGYTF
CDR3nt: TGTGCCAGCAGCTTAGGAGTTGTAGACTATGGCTACACCTTC

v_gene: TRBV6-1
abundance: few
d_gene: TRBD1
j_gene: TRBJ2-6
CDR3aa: CASSEIGTGSGANVLTF
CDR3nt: TGTGCCAGCAGTGAAATCGGGACAGGGTCCGGGGCCAACGTCCTGACTTTC

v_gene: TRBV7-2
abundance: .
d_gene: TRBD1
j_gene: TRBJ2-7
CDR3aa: CASLPTGTGTYEQYF
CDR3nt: TGTGCCAGCCTCCCCACAGGGACAGGGACCTACGAGCAGTACTTC

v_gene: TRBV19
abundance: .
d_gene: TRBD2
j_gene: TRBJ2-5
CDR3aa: CASSIGRTSGDQGETQYF
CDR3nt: TGTGCCAGTAGTATAGGTCGGACTAGCGGGGACCAGGGAGAGACCCAGTACTTC

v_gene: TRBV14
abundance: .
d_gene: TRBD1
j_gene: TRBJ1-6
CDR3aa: CASSQAGQGNSPLHF
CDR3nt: TGTGCCAGCAGCCAAGCGGGACAGGGTAATTCACCCCTCCACTTT

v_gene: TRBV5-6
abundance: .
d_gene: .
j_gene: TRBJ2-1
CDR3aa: CASSFRDNEQFF
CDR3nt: TGTGCCAGCAGCTTCAGGGACAATGAGCAGTTCTTC

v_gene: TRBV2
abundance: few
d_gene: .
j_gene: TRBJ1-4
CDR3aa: CASRESVKAGKLFF
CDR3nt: TGTGCCAGCAGAGAGTCGGTCAAAGCGGGAAAACTGTTTTTT

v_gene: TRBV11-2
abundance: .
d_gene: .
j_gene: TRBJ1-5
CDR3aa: CASSLGGAGQPQHF
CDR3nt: TGTGCCAGCAGCTTAGGAGGGGCGGGGCAGCCCCAGCATTTT

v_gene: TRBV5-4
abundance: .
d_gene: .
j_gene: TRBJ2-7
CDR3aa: CASSLAESGGYEQYF
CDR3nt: TGTGCCAGCAGCTTGGCCGAGTCGGGCGGGTACGAGCAGTACTTC

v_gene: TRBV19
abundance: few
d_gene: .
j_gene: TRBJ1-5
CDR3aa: CASSEGDTHQPQHF
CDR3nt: TGTGCCAGTAGTGAGGGTGACACTCATCAGCCCCAGCATTTT

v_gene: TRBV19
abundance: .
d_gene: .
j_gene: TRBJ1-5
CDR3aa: CASRMGAGRQPQHF
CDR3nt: TGTGCCAGTAGAATGGGGGCAGGGCGGCAGCCCCAGCATTTT